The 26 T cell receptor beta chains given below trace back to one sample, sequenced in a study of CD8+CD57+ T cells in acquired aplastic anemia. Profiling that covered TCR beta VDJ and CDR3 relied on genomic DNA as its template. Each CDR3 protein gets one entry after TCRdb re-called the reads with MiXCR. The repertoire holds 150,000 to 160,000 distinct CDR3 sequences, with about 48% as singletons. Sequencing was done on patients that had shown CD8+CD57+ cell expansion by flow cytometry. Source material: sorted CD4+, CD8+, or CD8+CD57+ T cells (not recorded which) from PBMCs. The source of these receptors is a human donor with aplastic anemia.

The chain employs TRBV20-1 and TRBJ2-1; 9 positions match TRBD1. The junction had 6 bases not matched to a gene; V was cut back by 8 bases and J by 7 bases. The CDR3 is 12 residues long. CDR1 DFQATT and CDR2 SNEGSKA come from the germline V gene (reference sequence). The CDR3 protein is CSPPTGGNEQFF. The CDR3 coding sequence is TGCAGTCCTCCGACAGGGGGAAATGAGCAGTTCTTC.

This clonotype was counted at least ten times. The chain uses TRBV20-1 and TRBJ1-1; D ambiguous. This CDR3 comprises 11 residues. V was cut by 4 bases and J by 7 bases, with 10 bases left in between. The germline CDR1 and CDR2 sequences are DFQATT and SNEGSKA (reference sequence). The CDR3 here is CSANLLGEAFF. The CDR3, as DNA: TGCAGTGCTAACCTCCTAGGTGAAGCTTTCTTT.

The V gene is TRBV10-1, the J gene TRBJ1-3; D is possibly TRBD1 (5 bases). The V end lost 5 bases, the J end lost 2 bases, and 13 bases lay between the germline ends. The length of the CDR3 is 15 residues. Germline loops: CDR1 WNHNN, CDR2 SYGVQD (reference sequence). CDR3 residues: CASSPRQTTGNTIYF. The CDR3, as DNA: TGCGCCAGCAGTCCTAGACAGACGACTGGAAACACCATATATTTT.

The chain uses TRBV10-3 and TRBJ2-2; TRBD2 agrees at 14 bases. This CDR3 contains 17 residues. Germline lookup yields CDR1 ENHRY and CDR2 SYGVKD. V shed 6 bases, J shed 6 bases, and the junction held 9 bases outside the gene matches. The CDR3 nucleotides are TGTGCCATCAGGCACCAGACTAGCGGGGGGGCCCCCGGGGAGCTGTTTTTT. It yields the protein CAIRHQTSGGAPGELFF.

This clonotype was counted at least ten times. CDR3 sequence: CAGGPDGNEKLFF. The CDR3 nucleotides read TGTGCCGGGGGCCCAGACGGTAATGAAAAACTGTTTTTT. This rearrangement joins TRBV7-9 to TRBJ1-4, with D maybe TRBD1 (6 bases). This CDR3 has 13 amino acids. Germline CDR1 SEHNR, CDR2 FQNEAQ (reference sequence). V shed 11 bases and J shed 4 bases, with 14 bases lying between them.

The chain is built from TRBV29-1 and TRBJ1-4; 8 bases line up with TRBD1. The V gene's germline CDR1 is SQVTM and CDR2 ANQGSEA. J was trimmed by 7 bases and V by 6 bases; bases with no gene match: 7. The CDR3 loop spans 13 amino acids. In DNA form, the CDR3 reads TGCAGCGTGGCGGCCAGGGGGCGTGAAAAACTGTTTTTT. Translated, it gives CSVAARGREKLFF.

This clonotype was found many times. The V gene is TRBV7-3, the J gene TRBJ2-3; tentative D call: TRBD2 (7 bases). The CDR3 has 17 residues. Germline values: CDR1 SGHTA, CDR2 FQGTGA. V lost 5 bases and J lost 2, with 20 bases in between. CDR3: CASSLSHPGGPTDTQYF. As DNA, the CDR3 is TGTGCCAGCAGCCTCTCACACCCGGGGGGCCCCACAGATACGCAGTATTTT. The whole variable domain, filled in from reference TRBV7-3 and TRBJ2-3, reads GAGVSQTPSNKVTEKGKYVELRCDPISGHTALYWYRQSLGQGPEFLIYFQGTGAADDSGLPNDRFFAVRPEGSVSTLKIQRTERGDSAVYLCASSLSHPGGPTDTQYFGPGTRLTVL.

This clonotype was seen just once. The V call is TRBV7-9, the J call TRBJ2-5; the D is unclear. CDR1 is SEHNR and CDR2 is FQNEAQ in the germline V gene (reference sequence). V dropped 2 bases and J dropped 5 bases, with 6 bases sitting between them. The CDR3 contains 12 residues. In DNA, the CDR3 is TGTGCCAGCAGCTTACTACTGGAGACCCAGTACTTC. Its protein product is CASSLLLETQYF. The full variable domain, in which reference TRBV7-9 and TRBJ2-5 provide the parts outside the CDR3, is DTGVSQNPRHKITKRGQNVTFRCDPISEHNRLYWYRQTLGQGPEFLTYFQNEAQLEKSRLLSDRFSAERPKGSFSTLEIQRTEQGDSAMYLCASSLLLETQYFGPGTRLLVL.

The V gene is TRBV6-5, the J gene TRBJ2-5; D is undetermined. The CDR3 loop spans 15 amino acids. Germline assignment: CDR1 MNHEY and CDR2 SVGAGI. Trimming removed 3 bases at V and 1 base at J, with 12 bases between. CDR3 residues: CASSYTAGPQETQYF. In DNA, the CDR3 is TGTGCCAGCAGTTATACGGCAGGTCCCCAAGAGACCCAGTACTTC.

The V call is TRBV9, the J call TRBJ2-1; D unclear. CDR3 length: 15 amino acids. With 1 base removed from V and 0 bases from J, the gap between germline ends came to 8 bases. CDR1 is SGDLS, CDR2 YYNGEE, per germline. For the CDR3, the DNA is TGTGCCAGCAGCGTAAAGGTTAGCTCCTACAATGAGCAGTTCTTC. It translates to CASSVKVSSYNEQFF.

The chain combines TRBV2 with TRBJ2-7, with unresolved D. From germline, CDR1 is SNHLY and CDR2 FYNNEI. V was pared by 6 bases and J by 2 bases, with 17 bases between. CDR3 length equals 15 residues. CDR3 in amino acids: CASRAELLPPYEQYF. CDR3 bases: TGTGCCAGCAGGGCCGAACTCCTACCCCCCTACGAGCAGTACTTC.

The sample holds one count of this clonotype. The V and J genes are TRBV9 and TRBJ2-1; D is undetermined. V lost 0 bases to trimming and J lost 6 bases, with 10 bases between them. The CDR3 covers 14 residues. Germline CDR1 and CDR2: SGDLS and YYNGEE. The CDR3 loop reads CASSVEWRSNEQFF. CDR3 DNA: TGTGCCAGCAGCGTAGAATGGCGGTCCAATGAGCAGTTCTTC.

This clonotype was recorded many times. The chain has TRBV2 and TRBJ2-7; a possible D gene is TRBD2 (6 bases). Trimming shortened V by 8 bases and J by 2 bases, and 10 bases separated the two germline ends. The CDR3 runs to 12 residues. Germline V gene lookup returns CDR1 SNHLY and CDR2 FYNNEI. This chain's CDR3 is CASRDSPYEQYF. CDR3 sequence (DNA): TGTGCCAGCCGGGACTCCCCCTACGAGCAGTACTTC. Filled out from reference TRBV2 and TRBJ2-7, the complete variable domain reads EPEVTQTPSHQVTQMGQEVILRCVPISNHLYFYWYRQILGQKVEFLVSFYNNEISEKSEIFDDQFSVERPDGSNFTLKIRSTKLEDSAMYFCASRDSPYEQYFGPGTRLTVT.

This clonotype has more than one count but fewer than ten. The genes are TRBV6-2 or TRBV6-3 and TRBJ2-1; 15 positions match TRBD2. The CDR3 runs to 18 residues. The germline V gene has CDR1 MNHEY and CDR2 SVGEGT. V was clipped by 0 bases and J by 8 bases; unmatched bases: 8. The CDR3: CASSYSRTSGGGGDEQFF. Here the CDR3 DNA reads TGTGCCAGCAGTTACTCCCGGACTAGCGGGGGGGGTGGAGATGAGCAGTTCTTC.

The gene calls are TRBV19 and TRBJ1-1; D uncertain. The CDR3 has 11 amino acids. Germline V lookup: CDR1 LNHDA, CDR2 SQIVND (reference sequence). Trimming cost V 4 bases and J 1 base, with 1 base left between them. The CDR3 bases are TGTGCCAGTAGTACGAACACTGAAGCTTTCTTT. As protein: CASSTNTEAFF.

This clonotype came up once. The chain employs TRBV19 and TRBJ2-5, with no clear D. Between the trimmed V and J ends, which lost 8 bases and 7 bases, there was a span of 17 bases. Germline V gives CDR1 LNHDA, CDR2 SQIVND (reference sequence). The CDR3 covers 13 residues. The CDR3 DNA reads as TGTGCCAGTCGAAAACCGGGCCTGGGGACCCAGTACTTC. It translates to CASRKPGLGTQYF.

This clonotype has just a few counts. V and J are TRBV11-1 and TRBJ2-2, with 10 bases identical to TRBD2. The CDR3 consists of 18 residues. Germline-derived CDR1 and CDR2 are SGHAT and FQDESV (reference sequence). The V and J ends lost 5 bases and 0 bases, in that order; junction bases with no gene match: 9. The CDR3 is CASSPLSGGAANTGELFF. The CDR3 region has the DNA TGTGCCAGCAGCCCACTCAGCGGGGGGGCGGCGAACACCGGGGAGCTGTTTTTT. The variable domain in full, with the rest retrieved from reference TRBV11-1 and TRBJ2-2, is EAEVAQSPRYKITEKSQAVAFWCDPISGHATLYWYRQILGQGPELLVQFQDESVVDDSQLPKDRFSAERLKGVDSTLKIQPAELGDSAMYLCASSPLSGGAANTGELFFGEGSRLTVL.

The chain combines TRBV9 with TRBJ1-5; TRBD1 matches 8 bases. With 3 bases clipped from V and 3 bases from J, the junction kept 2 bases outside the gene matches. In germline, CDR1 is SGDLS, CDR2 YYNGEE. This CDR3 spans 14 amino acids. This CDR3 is CASSGQGLNQPQHF. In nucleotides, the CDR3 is TGTGCCAGCAGCGGACAGGGGCTCAATCAGCCCCAGCATTTT.

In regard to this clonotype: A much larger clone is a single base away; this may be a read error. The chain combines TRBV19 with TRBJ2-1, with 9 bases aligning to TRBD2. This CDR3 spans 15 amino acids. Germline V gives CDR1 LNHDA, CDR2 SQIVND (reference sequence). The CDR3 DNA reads TGTGACAGTAGTATTGCCAGCGGGGGGATGAATGAACAGTTCTTC. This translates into CDSSIASGGMNEQFF.

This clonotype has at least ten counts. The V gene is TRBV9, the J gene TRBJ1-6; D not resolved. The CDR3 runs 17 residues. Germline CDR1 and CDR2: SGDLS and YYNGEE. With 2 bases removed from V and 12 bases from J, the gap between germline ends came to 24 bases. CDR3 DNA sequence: TGTGCCAGCAGCGTCGCGGCGGCCCCAACTCAAAAGGGACCCCTCCACTTT. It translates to CASSVAAAPTQKGPLHF.

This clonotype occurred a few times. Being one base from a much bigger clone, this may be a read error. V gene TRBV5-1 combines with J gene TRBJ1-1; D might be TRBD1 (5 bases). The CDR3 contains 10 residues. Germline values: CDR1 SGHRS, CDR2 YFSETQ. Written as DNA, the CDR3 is TGCCCCACTCCGGGGGGGAAAGCTTTCTTT. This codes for CPTPGGKAFF.

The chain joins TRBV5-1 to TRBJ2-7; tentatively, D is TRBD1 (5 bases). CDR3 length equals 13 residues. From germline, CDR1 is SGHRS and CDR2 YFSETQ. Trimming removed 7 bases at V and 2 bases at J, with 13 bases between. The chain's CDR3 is CASGPGQAYEQYF. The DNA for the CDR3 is TGCGCCAGCGGGCCAGGGCAGGCCTACGAGCAGTACTTC.

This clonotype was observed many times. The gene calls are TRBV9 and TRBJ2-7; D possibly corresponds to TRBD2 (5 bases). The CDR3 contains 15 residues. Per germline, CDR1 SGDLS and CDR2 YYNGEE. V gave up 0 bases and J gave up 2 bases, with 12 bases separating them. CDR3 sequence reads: CASSVGGLATYEQYF. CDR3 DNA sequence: TGTGCCAGCAGCGTAGGAGGGCTCGCCACCTACGAGCAGTACTTC. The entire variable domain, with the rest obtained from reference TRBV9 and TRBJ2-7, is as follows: DSGVTQTPKHLITATGQRVTLRCSPRSGDLSVYWYQQSLDQGLQFLIQYYNGEERAKGNILERFSAQQFPDLHSELNLSSLELGDSALYFCASSVGGLATYEQYFGPGTRLTVT.

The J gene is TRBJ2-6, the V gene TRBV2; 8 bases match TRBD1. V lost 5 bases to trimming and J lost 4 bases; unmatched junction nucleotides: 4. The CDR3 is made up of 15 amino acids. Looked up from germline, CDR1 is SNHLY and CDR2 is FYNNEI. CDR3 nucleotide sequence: TGTGCCAGCAGTCTACAGGGGGTCGGGGCCAACGTCCTGACTTTC. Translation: CASSLQGVGANVLTF.

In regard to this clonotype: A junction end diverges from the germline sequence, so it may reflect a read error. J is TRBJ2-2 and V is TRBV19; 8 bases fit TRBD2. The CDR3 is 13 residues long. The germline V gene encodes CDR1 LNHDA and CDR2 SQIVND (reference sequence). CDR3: CASNYAGGGELLF. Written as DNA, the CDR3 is TGTGCCAGTAACTACGCGGGGGGCGGGGAGCTGCTTTTT.

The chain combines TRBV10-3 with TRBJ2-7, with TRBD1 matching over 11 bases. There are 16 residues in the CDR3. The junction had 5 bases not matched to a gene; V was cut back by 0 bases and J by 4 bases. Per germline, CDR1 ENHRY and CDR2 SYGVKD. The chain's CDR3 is CAISESDRDRGYEQYF. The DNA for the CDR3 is TGTGCCATCAGTGAGTCAGACCGGGACAGGGGGTACGAGCAGTACTTC.